This T cell receptor beta chain was retrieved from a study of blood T cell repertoires in COVID-19. Clones were sequenced by immunoSEQ multiplex PCR, and TCRdb holds only the in-frame ones, with some missing. The profile shows roughly 310,000 clones, more than 75% of them singletons. This CDR3 is 15 amino acids long. Trimming cost V 7 bases and J 9 bases; bases outside gene matches: 13. Germline V gene data show CDR1 as SGHRS and CDR2 as YFSETQ. The receptor was isolated from a man aged 55-75 years who had recovered from COVID-19. The source material was PBMCs or T cells enriched from blood (not recorded which). The chain combines TRBV5-1 with TRBJ2-1; 10 nucleotides match TRBD1. The CDR3 protein is CASAVSPGTGVEQFF. The CDR3 DNA sequence: TGCGCCAGCGCCGTAAGTCCCGGGACAGGGGTTGAGCAGTTCTTC.